This TCR beta chain was sequenced in a study of T cell clonality in common variable immunodeficiency. Assay used: immunoSEQ multiplex PCR; TCRdb lists only in-frame clones, some missing. This repertoire holds over 35,000 clones, and none appear only once. The CDR3 spans 14 residues. The V gene's germline CDR1 is DFQATT and CDR2 SNEGSKA (reference sequence). Trimming left V 3 bases short and J 3 bases short, with 14 bases between. This clone showed up many times. The read falls 3 residues short of the CDR3 end, and the missing part is taken from the germline J gene. This chain uses TRBV20-1 with TRBJ1-1, with a weak D call TRBD1 (5 bases). This TCR was recovered from a person between 18 and 75 years old in good health. The material sequenced was peripheral blood mononuclear cells. The CDR3 reads CSARRSGGDTEAFF. CDR3 bases read: TGCAGTGCTAGGAGGAGCGGGGGGGACACTGAA.